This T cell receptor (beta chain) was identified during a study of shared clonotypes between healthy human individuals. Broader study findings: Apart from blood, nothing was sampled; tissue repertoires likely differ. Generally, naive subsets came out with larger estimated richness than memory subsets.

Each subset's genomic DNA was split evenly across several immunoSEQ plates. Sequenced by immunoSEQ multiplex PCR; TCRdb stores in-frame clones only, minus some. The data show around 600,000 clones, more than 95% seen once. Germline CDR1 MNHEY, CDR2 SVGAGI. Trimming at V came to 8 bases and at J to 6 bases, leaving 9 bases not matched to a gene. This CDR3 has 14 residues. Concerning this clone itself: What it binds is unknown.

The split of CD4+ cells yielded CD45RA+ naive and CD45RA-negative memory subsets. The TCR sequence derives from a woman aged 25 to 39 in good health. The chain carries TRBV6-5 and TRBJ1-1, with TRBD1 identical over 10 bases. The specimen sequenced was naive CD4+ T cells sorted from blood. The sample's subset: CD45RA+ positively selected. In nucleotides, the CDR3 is TGTGCCAGCGGAGACAGGGGGCGCGAGGCTGAAGCTTTCTTT. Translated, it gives CASGDRGREAEAFF.